This T cell receptor (beta chain) was profiled in a study of blood T cells in healthy people across ages. A second roughly 6 to 12 cycle PCR used barcoded and J-beta primers. Each CDR3 protein is one row after TCRdb ran MiXCR on the 5' RACE reads. The data contain 1,800,000 or so distinct CDR3 sequences, 39% of them seen just once; the ten biggest clones take up about 21%. Trimming took 4 bases from V and 9 from J, leaving 24 bases between them. The CDR3 sequence is 15 residues long. CDR1 and CDR2 from the germline V gene are SQVTM and ANQGSEA. This TCR was sampled from a human donor in good health. V is TRBV29-1 and J is TRBJ1-1; D might be TRBD1 (6 bases). The sample was blood. CDR3 residues: CSVAFLMGQGFQAFF. As DNA, the CDR3 is TGCAGCGTTGCGTTTCTTATGGGACAAGGTTTTCAAGCTTTCTTT.